This is a list of T cell receptor beta chains from one sample in a study of blood T cell repertoires in COVID-19. TCRdb's table, derived via immunoSEQ multiplex PCR, lists solely in-frame clones and lacks some. Here the sample spans around 180,000 clones, 70% to 90% being singletons. Sequenced material: peripheral blood. The receptors originated from a man of 80 years or more with COVID-19, enrolled during active disease. The CDR3 runs from the conserved cysteine through the conserved F or W. The order of the fields is clone size, V gene, J gene, CDR3 protein. Size values are once, few and many counts, or a class for expanded clones, and some rows have none.

-	TRBV7-2	TRBJ2-5	CASSLALAVRQETQYF
-	TRBV5-1	TRBJ1-1	CASSSQTVNTEAFF
-	TRBV29-1	TRBJ1-1	CSVRKNTEAFF
-	TRBV5-1	TRBJ2-3	CASSFGTGNTDTQYF
once	TRBV6-2/TRBV6-3	TRBJ2-5	CASSPYGGRRETQYF
-	TRBV3-1/TRBV3-2	TRBJ1-2	CASSQGGRGDYGYTF
-	TRBV7-2	TRBJ2-5	CASSPDSVLETQYF
-	TRBV5-1	TRBJ1-6	CASTTGAGSPLHF
few	TRBV19	TRBJ2-3	CASRGEGQGTDTQYF
-	TRBV6-5	TRBJ2-7	CASSPWDRQYEQYF
-	TRBV21-1	TRBJ2-3	CASSLRGTDTQYF
-	TRBV5-4	TRBJ1-2	CASSRLQGVANYGYTF
-	TRBV5-1	TRBJ1-6	CASSSQQGTHSPLHF
-	TRBV10-3	TRBJ1-1	CAISPTGGKNTEAFF
-	TRBV2	TRBJ1-6	CASKGSLLVDSPLHF
-	TRBV7-6	TRBJ1-4	CASSFRGPEEKLFF
-	TRBV10-3	TRBJ2-1	CAISQGDSYNEQFF
-	TRBV5-1	TRBJ1-2	CASSQGQRISGYTF
-	TRBV12-3/TRBV12-4	TRBJ1-3	CASLKASGNTIYF
-	TRBV6-6	TRBJ1-6	CATWDRVNSPLHF
-	TRBV5-4	TRBJ2-7	CASSLDPTSYEQYF
-	TRBV5-1	TRBJ2-7	CASSLGHQVNHEQYF
-	TRBV6-5	TRBJ2-7	CASSGAGVYEQYF
-	TRBV6-6	TRBJ2-7	CASIPGSTDEQYF
once	TRBV5-5	TRBJ1-3	CASSIDSQSFSGNTIYF
-	TRBV19	TRBJ1-1	CASSIGALGNTEAFF
-	TRBV6-5	TRBJ1-4	CASTSEGGPEKLFF
-	TRBV5-1	TRBJ1-3	CASSLVGTGPGNTIYF
-	TRBV6-5	TRBJ2-5	CASWKGARETQYF
-	TRBV7-8	TRBJ1-2	CASSLAQFDSGYTF
few	TRBV3-1/TRBV3-2	TRBJ1-5	CASSQREDQPQHF
few	TRBV7-9	TRBJ1-6	CASSYPGAVTPLHF
-	TRBV5-6	TRBJ1-2	CASSLGQQAFYGYTF
-	TRBV9	TRBJ2-6	CASSLQATGANVLTF
-	TRBV19	TRBJ2-5	CASSRDLAQETQYF
-	TRBV5-1	TRBJ2-7	CASSLASGTATYEQYF
-	TRBV14	TRBJ2-3	CASSQEMSSNTQYF
-	TRBV6-1	TRBJ1-2	CASSSPAGGAGYTF
-	TRBV6-5	TRBJ1-5	CASRRVFASPQHF
-	TRBV11-3	TRBJ2-7	CASSPTGLSFYEQYF
-	TRBV4-3	TRBJ1-6	CASSQVVGAGNSPLHF
once	TRBV9	TRBJ2-2	CASSAETGGDTGELFF
-	TRBV7-8	TRBJ1-1	CASRETGTMNTEAFF
-	TRBV18	TRBJ2-1	CASSPPSTNEQFF
-	TRBV6-1	TRBJ2-1	CASSEISSGGGLSSYNEQFF
-	TRBV7-7	TRBJ2-5	CASSLASGQETQYF
-	TRBV7-9	TRBJ1-1	CASSLVGTGITEAFF
-	TRBV5-6	TRBJ1-2	CASSPGTGILDYGYTF
once	TRBV19	TRBJ2-2	CASSISQGRYTGELFF
-	TRBV29-1	TRBJ2-3	CSAGTDTQYF
-	TRBV12-5	TRBJ1-2	CASGLATGGANYGYTF
-	TRBV18	TRBJ1-5	CASSPSTGYRQPQHF
-	TRBV6-2/TRBV6-3	TRBJ1-1	CASSYSSPAEAFF
-	TRBV12-5	TRBJ2-1	CASGLVPPGEQFF
-	TRBV5-1	TRBJ1-2	CASSRTGGLVGYTF
-	TRBV6-1	TRBJ1-1	CASSERARGTEAFF
-	TRBV12-3/TRBV12-4	TRBJ2-7	CASSSPAGEQYF
-	TRBV11-3	TRBJ1-3	CASSPGTGPGNTIYF
-	TRBV7-9	TRBJ1-3	CASSLAEGRGSGNTIYF